This T cell receptor (beta chain) was identified during a study of blood T cell repertoires in COVID-19. On the study more broadly: There were acute and convalescent COVID-19 samples, and they came from the United States, Italy and Spain. PBMCs, B-cell-depleted T cells, or T cells were the source of the cDNA or gDNA that made up the material.

Original handling: Amplifying reference gene primers gave estimates of nucleated cell counts. Sequencing was performed with immunoSEQ multiplex PCR; in TCRdb, only in-frame clones are kept and a portion is missing. V and J calls and clone size are those listed in that table; D and trimming were worked out from the DNA. There are fewer than 100,000 clones in the sample; 91% occur only once, and roughly 2% lies in the top ten. Germline V lookup: CDR1 SEHNR, CDR2 FQNEAQ (reference sequence). There are 14 residues in the CDR3. V was pared by 2 bases and J by 10 bases, with 9 bases of the junction left unmatched.

The genes are TRBV7-9 and TRBJ1-1; 8 bases line up with TRBD1. What was sequenced was peripheral blood. The sequence derives from a woman aged 45-65 years in a cohort sampled during active COVID-19. CDR3 in DNA: TGTGCCAGCAGCTTACAAAGCCGAGACAGGGGAGCTTTCTTT. It yields the protein CASSLQSRDRGAFF.